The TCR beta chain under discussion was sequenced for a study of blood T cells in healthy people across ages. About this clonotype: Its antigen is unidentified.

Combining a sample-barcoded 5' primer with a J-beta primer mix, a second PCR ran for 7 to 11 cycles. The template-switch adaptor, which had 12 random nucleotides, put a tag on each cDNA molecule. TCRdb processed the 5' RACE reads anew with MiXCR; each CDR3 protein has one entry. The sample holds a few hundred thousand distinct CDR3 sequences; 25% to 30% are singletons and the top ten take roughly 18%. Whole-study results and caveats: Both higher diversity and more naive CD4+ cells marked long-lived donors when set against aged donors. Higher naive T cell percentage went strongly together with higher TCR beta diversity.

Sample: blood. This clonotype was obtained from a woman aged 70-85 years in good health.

Here the CDR3 reads CASSLALGGTSTDTQYF. The CDR3, as DNA: TGTGCCAGCAGCTTGGCCCTGGGAGGGACTAGCACAGATACGCAGTATTTT. The chain carries TRBV5-4 and TRBJ2-3; 7 bases map to TRBD2. V trimming: 0 bases; J trimming: 0 bases; junction bases outside the gene matches: 7. The CDR3 length is 17 residues. The germline CDR1 and CDR2 sequences are SGHNT and YYREEE (reference sequence).